The sample holds a few counts of the clone carrying this T cell receptor (beta chain). From germline, CDR1 is LNHDA and CDR2 SQIVND (reference sequence). The CDR3 length is 13 residues. V lost 4 bases and J 6 bases, leaving 9 bases between the germline ends. These data belong to a study of cytomegalovirus exposure and HLA in healthy donors. Study-level background: The roughly 700 first-cohort repertoires shared a platform with the 130 or so validation repertoires, as reported in a later analysis.

TCRdb's copy holds only in-frame clones and misses some; the assay was immunoSEQ multiplex PCR. The sample includes tens of thousands of clones, 90% to 95% of them seen just once. This rearrangement joins TRBV19 to TRBJ1-4; D gene ambiguous. This TCR derives from a man between 18 and 35 years old in good health and CMV-seronegative. The sequencing input was PBMCs. DNA of the CDR3: TGTGCCAGTAGTAGGCGCGGGGATGAAAAACTGTTTTTT. This codes for CASSRRGDEKLFF.